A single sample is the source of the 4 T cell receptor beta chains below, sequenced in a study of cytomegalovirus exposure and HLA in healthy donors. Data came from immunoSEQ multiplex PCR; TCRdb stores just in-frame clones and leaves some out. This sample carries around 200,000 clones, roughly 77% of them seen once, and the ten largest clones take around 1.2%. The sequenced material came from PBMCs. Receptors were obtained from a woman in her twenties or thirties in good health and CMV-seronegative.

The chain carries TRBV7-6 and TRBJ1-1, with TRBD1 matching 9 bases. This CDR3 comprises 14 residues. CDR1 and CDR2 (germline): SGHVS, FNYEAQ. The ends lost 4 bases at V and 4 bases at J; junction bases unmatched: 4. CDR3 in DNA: TGTGCCAGCAGCTCGAAGACAGGGGGCACTGAAGCTTTCTTT. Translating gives CASSSKTGGTEAFF. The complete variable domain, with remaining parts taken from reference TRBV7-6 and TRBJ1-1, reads GAGVSQSPRYKVTKRGQDVALRCDPISGHVSLYWYRQALGQGPEFLTYFNYEAQQDKSGLPNDRFSAERPEGSISTLTIQRTEQRDSAMYRCASSSKTGGTEAFFGQGTRLTVV.

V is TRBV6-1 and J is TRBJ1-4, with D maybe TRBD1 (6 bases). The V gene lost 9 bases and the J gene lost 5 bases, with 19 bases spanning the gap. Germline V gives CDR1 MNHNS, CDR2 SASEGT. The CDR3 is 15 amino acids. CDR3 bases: TGTGCCAGTGGGGAGGGTGGGGGGCGAAATGAAAAACTGTTTTTT. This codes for CASGEGGGRNEKLFF.

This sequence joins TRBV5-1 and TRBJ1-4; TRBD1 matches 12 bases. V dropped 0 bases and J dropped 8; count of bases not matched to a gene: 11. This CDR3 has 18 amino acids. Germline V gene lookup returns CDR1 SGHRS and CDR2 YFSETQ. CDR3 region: CASSLEGQGALGREKLFF. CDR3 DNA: TGCGCCAGCAGCTTGGAGGGACAGGGGGCATTGGGGAGAGAAAAACTGTTTTTT.

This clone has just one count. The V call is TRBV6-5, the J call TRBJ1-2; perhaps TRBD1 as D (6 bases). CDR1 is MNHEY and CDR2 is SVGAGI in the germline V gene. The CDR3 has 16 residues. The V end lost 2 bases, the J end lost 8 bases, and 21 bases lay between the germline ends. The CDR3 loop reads CASSYALWGGPSGYTF. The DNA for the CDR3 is TGTGCCAGCAGTTACGCTTTATGGGGGGGCCCAAGCGGCTACACCTTC.